This TCR beta chain is drawn from a study of cytomegalovirus exposure and HLA in healthy donors. J lost 7 bases, V lost 0 bases, and 3 bases had no gene match. Germline CDR1 and CDR2: GTSNPN and SVGIG (reference sequence). The CDR3 extends over 13 amino acids. Repertoires were generated with immunoSEQ multiplex PCR, while TCRdb's copy carries only in-frame clones and drops some. The sample includes around 200,000 clones, about 91% seen only once; the top ten take 2.9%. In the case of this clone: Different DNA sequences within this sample yield the same CDR3.

A roughly 120-subject validation cohort, separate from the 666-subject first cohort, supplied the donors. The chain has TRBV30 and TRBJ1-5; 7 nucleotides align to TRBD1. The receptor's source is a woman between 18 and 29 years old in good health and CMV-seronegative. What was sequenced was PBMCs. The chain's CDR3 is CAWSVQGNQPQHF. The DNA of the CDR3 is TGTGCCTGGAGTGTACAGGGGAACCAGCCCCAGCATTTT.